The 17 T cell receptor beta chains below all came from one sample that was sequenced in a study of CD4 and CD8 cells across lung adenocarcinoma regions. MiXCR was run by TCRdb on the PCR reads, yielding one entry per CDR3 protein. The sample includes approximately 3,000 distinct CDR3 sequences, 35% to 55% seen only once; the top ten take 46%. The sample was CD8+ T cells from the center of a lung tumor. These receptors originate from a male donor with lung adenocarcinoma. The CD4 and CD8 labels of this study may be unreliable.

This clonotype was counted between two and nine times. Here the CDR3 DNA reads TGTGCCAGCACCTCGGGACTAGCGGGTTCCTACGAGCAGTACTTC. Amino acids: CASTSGLAGSYEQYF. This sequence joins TRBV7-2 and TRBJ2-1, with TRBD2 matching 12 bases. The J call may be in error: the DNA end matches TRBJ2-7 better. The CDR3 spans 15 residues. Germline V CDR1 and CDR2: SGHTA, FQGNSA.

V usage is TRBV24-1 and J usage is TRBJ2-1; TRBD1 matches at 7 bases. V lost 4 bases to trimming and J lost 3 bases; unmatched junction nucleotides: 5. Germline CDR1 reads KGHDR; CDR2 reads SFDVKD. The CDR3 runs 15 residues. DNA of the CDR3: TGTGCCACCAGTGACCCGGGACAGCACTACAATGAGCAGTTCTTC. This gives the protein CATSDPGQHYNEQFF.

This clonotype was seen a handful of times. The chain is built from TRBV27 and TRBJ2-1, with D maybe TRBD2 (6 bases). Per the germline V gene, CDR1 is MNHEY and CDR2 is SMNVEV (reference sequence). Trimming took 5 bases from V and 5 from J, leaving 19 bases between them. There are 16 residues in the CDR3. This CDR3 is CASSGLGAGIHNEQFF. CDR3 nucleotides: TGTGCCAGCAGTGGCCTCGGAGCGGGTATTCACAATGAGCAGTTCTTC.

This clonotype appeared a few times. The chain links TRBV6-2 or TRBV6-3 to TRBJ2-1; TRBD1 might be the D (5 bases). Between the trimmed V and J ends, which lost 6 bases and 7 bases, there was a span of 19 bases. CDR3 length equals 15 residues. The germline CDR1 and CDR2 sequences are MNHEY and SVGEGT. CDR3 nucleotide sequence: TGTGCCAGCAGGCAGGGTCCCCTTCCTTTAAATGAGCAGTTCTTC. This translates into CASRQGPLPLNEQFF.

On this clonotype: This may stem from a read error, because a much larger clone lies one nucleotide away. This rearrangement joins TRBV7-2 to TRBJ2-1; D not certain. The end of the DNA fits TRBJ2-7 better, so the J call may be wrong. This CDR3 has 12 residues. From germline, CDR1 is SGHTA and CDR2 FQGNSA. CDR3 protein: CASSILRNEQYF. The CDR3 DNA follows: TGTGCCAGCAGCATCCTCAGAAACGAGCAGTACTTC.

The chain has TRBV6-5 and TRBJ2-1; 10 bases are a match to TRBD2. The CDR3 length is 16 residues. CDR1 is MNHEY, CDR2 SVGAGI, per germline. The junction had 2 bases not matched to a gene; V was cut back by 0 bases and J by 3 bases. As DNA, the CDR3 is TGTGCCAGCAGTTACTCGTCTAGCGGGAGCTACAATGAGCAGTTCTTC. This translates into CASSYSSSGSYNEQFF.

J is TRBJ2-3 and V is TRBV6-1; maybe TRBD2 (6 bases). The CDR3 length is 14 residues. Looked up from germline, CDR1 is MNHNS and CDR2 is SASEGT. V dropped 6 bases and J dropped 0 bases, with 10 bases sitting between them. The CDR3: CASSSGTSTDTQYF. The CDR3 DNA follows: TGTGCCAGCAGCTCCGGGACTAGCACAGATACGCAGTATTTT.

This clonotype is labeled medium-sized. The CDR3, as DNA: TGTGCCAGCAGTGGCCTACAGACCTACTCCTACAATGAGCAGTTCTTC. It translates to CASSGLQTYSYNEQFF. This chain uses TRBV6-1 with TRBJ2-1; no reliable D call. Germline V CDR1 and CDR2: MNHNS, SASEGT. Trimming stripped 4 bases from V and 0 bases from J, with 13 bases between. This CDR3 contains 16 residues.

This clonotype was found a few times. CDR3 region: CSATEDRGAVGYTF. CDR3 coding DNA: TGCAGTGCTACAGAGGACAGGGGAGCGGTTGGCTACACCTTC. The chain carries TRBV20-1 and TRBJ1-2, with 9 bases aligning to TRBD1. The CDR3 runs 14 residues. Germline CDR1 DFQATT, CDR2 SNEGSKA (reference sequence). The trim removed 4 bases at V and 7 bases at J, leaving 10 bases unmatched.

Notes on this clonotype: The junction shows a germline mismatch at one end, possibly a read error. The V gene is TRBV11-1, the J gene TRBJ2-6, with D possibly matching TRBD2 (5 bases). This CDR3 comprises 15 residues. CDR1 is SGHAT, CDR2 FQDESV, per germline (reference sequence). CDR3 sequence reads: CASGRAPPGSNVQYF. CDR3 DNA: TGTGCCAGCGGGAGAGCGCCTCCGGGGTCCAACGTGCAGTATTTC.

The CDR3 reads CASSPLQVGGTQYF. The CDR3 region has the DNA TGTGCCAGCAGCCCCCTTCAAGTAGGAGGGACCCAGTACTTC. The chain links TRBV14 to TRBJ2-5; a weak D match, TRBD2 (5 bases). Trimming left V 4 bases short and J 7 bases short, with 16 bases between. The CDR3 loop spans 14 amino acids. The germline CDR1 and CDR2 sequences are SGHDN and FVKESK.

By proportion, this clonotype is large (0.1 to 1%). In DNA form, the CDR3 reads TGTGCCAGCAGTTACGCCGGCGGGAGTTCGGTGGGCGGGGAGCTGTTTTTT. Residues: CASSYAGGSSVGGELFF. The chain has TRBV6-5 and TRBJ2-2, with 7 bases fitting TRBD2. CDR3 length equals 17 residues. Germline-derived CDR1 and CDR2 are MNHEY and SVGAGI. J lost 7 bases, V lost 2 bases, and 13 bases had no gene match.

On this clonotype: The junction does not match germline at one end; this may be a read error. The chain joins TRBV6-1 to TRBJ2-3; the D gene is possibly TRBD2 (6 bases). Germline V gene lookup returns CDR1 MNHNS and CDR2 SASEGT. There are 15 residues in the CDR3. CDR3 nucleotides: TGTGCCGGGGGTGAAGGGTGCGGGGACCCAGAGACCCAGTACTTT. Translation gives CAGGEGCGDPETQYF.

Judged by abundance, this clonotype is medium-sized. The chain uses TRBV11-1 and TRBJ2-3, with 10 nucleotides matching TRBD2. V shed 1 base, J shed 4 bases, and the junction held 5 bases outside the gene matches. This CDR3 is built from 16 residues. Looked up from germline, CDR1 is SGHAT and CDR2 is FQDESV (reference sequence). CDR3 nucleotides: TGTGCCAGCAGCTTAGGGGTCCTAGCGGGAGCAGATACGCAGTATTTT. Amino acid sequence: CASSLGVLAGADTQYF.

The rearrangement joins TRBV6-1 to TRBJ2-1, with 8 bases fitting TRBD2. The germline V gene has CDR1 MNHNS and CDR2 SASEGT. CDR3 length: 13 residues. V lost 6 bases, J lost 9 bases, and 7 bases stayed unmatched. The CDR3 DNA reads as TGTGCCAGCAGGATAGGACTAGCCCGTGAGCAGTTCTTC. As protein: CASRIGLAREQFF.

This chain connects TRBV10-2 to TRBJ2-3; D unresolved. This CDR3 contains 15 residues. The germline V gene encodes CDR1 WSHSY and CDR2 SAAADI. V was pared by 9 bases and J by 0 bases, with 16 bases between. The CDR3 spells CARGPRAGSTDTQYF. CDR3 nucleotides: TGCGCCAGGGGTCCCCGGGCTGGGAGCACAGATACGCAGTATTTT.

This clonotype is judged medium-sized. The chain is built from TRBV6-1 and TRBJ2-1; 10 nucleotides match TRBD2. The better agreement between TRBJ2-7 and the DNA end casts doubt on the J call. CDR1 is MNHNS, CDR2 SASEGT, per germline. This CDR3 region has 14 residues. CDR3: CASSLAGENNEQYF. DNA of the CDR3: TGTGCCAGCAGTCTAGCGGGGGAAAACAATGAGCAGTACTTC.